The rows below give T cell receptor beta chains drawn from one sample of a study of regulatory T cells in long-lasting Graves disease. TCRdb itself ran the multiplex PCR reads through MiXCR, one entry per CDR3 protein. The data show 350,000 to 450,000 distinct CDR3 sequences, with roughly 24% seen just once and about 29% held by the top ten. The input for sequencing was peripheral blood mononuclear cells (PBMCs), taken when the disease was refractory, from a patient treated with antithyroid drugs. These receptors were collected from a woman in her thirties or forties with Graves disease. Both conserved end residues are part of each CDR3. A D gene is named only where the DNA matches it firmly. Part of the rows lack a size; the others show once, few, many or a class for expanded clones.

V: TRBV2; size: few; D: TRBD1; J: TRBJ1-3; CDR3: CVSGTGTDGNTIYF; DNA: TGTGTCAGCGGGACCGGGACAGACGGAAACACCATATATTTT
V: TRBV7-9; size: few; D: TRBD1; J: TRBJ1-1; CDR3: CASSLGRTGRVNTEAFF; DNA: TGTGCCAGCAGCTTAGGGAGGACAGGGAGGGTGAACACTGAAGCTTTCTTT
V: TRBV15; size: few; D: TRBD2; J: TRBJ2-4; CDR3: CATSRPGQGLAGGTKNIQYF; DNA: TGTGCCACCAGCAGACCGGGGCAAGGTTTAGCGGGAGGGACCAAAAACATTCAGTACTTC
V: TRBV3-1; size: many; D: .; J: TRBJ2-5; CDR3: CASSRKGTEGETQYF; DNA: TGTGCCAGCAGCCGGAAGGGGACCGAGGGGGAGACCCAGTACTTC
V: TRBV7-3; size: .; D: .; J: TRBJ1-6; CDR3: CASSLGMNSPLHF; DNA: TGTGCCAGCAGCTTAGGGATGAATTCACCCCTCCACTTT
V: TRBV12-3/TRBV12-4; size: few; D: .; J: TRBJ1-3; CDR3: CASTTEFRGWRLTGNTIYF; DNA: TGTGCCAGCACCACGGAGTTTAGGGGCTGGAGATTGACTGGAAACACCATATATTTT
V: TRBV20-1; size: few; D: .; J: TRBJ2-2; CDR3: CSAEDRDPNTGELFF; DNA: TGCAGTGCTGAAGACAGAGACCCGAACACCGGGGAGCTGTTTTTT
V: TRBV6-1; size: .; D: .; J: TRBJ1-5; CDR3: CASSKGNSNQPQHF; DNA: TGTGCCAGCAGTAAGGGGAATAGCAATCAGCCCCAGCATTTT
V: TRBV6-2/TRBV6-3; size: few; D: .; J: TRBJ1-5; CDR3: CASSYASYSNQPQHF; DNA: TGTGCCAGCAGTTACGCCAGTTATAGCAATCAGCCCCAGCATTTT
V: TRBV7-2; size: .; D: TRBD2; J: TRBJ2-1; CDR3: CASSVVSGTSGKYNEQFF; DNA: TGTGCCAGCAGCGTCGTATCCGGGACTAGCGGGAAATACAATGAGCAGTTCTTC
V: TRBV20-1; size: few; D: .; J: TRBJ2-3; CDR3: CSARFRGSTDTQYF; DNA: TGCAGTGCTAGATTCAGGGGAAGCACAGATACGCAGTATTTT
V: TRBV10-3; size: few; D: .; J: TRBJ1-5; CDR3: CAISEFLPGGAQHF; DNA: TGTGCCATCAGTGAGTTCCTACCCGGTGGGGCCCAGCATTTT
V: TRBV4-1; size: .; D: .; J: TRBJ2-4; CDR3: CASSQPAQGNIQYF; DNA: TGCGCCAGCAGCCAACCGGCCCAGGGGAACATTCAGTACTTC
V: TRBV7-8; size: .; D: TRBD2; J: TRBJ2-2; CDR3: CASSLREGIGELLF; DNA: TGTGCCAGCAGCTTACGGGAGGGTATCGGGGAGCTGCTTTTT
V: TRBV11-2; size: .; D: .; J: TRBJ2-5; CDR3: CASSLGGTGYGRAPLETQYF; DNA: TGTGCCAGCAGCTTAGGCGGGACAGGGTACGGGAGGGCCCCCCTAGAGACCCAGTACTTC
V: TRBV27; size: .; D: .; J: TRBJ2-3; CDR3: CASSLRTAADTQYF; DNA: TGTGCCAGCAGTTTAAGGACGGCGGCGGATACGCAGTATTTT
V: TRBV20-1; size: many; D: TRBD1; J: TRBJ1-6; CDR3: CSARVGQGRNSPLHF; DNA: TGCAGTGCTAGAGTGGGACAGGGACGAAATTCACCCCTCCACTTT
V: TRBV28; size: few; D: .; J: TRBJ2-7; CDR3: CASSSPGAYEQYF; DNA: TGTGCCAGCAGTTCCCCAGGTGCCTACGAGCAGTACTTC
V: TRBV5-1; size: few; D: TRBD1; J: TRBJ1-4; CDR3: CASSAGDSLLEKLFF; DNA: TGCGCCAGCAGCGCGGGGGACAGTCTTTTAGAAAAACTGTTTTTT
V: TRBV5-4; size: .; D: TRBD1; J: TRBJ1-2; CDR3: CASSLDRGNYGYTF; DNA: TGTGCCAGCAGCTTAGACAGGGGTAACTATGGCTACACCTTC
V: TRBV3-1; size: .; D: .; J: TRBJ2-2; CDR3: CASSQGPNTGELFF; DNA: TGTGCCAGCAGCCAAGGGCCAAACACCGGGGAGCTGTTTTTT
V: TRBV12-3/TRBV12-4; size: many; D: .; J: TRBJ1-1; CDR3: CASTLGQYTEAFF; DNA: TGTGCCAGCACCCTAGGACAGTACACTGAAGCTTTCTTT
V: TRBV20-1; size: .; D: TRBD2; J: TRBJ2-3; CDR3: CSDRPSGRGGSTQYF; DNA: TGCAGCGATCGGCCTAGCGGGAGAGGTGGATCTACGCAGTATTTT
V: TRBV27; size: .; D: TRBD1; J: TRBJ2-7; CDR3: CASSHPKGAPYEQYF; DNA: TGTGCCAGCAGTCACCCTAAGGGGGCCCCCTACGAGCAGTACTTC
V: TRBV30; size: .; D: TRBD1; J: TRBJ1-1; CDR3: CAWSVTGRMTEAFF; DNA: TGTGCCTGGAGTGTGACAGGGAGAATGACTGAAGCTTTCTTT
V: TRBV6-4; size: .; D: TRBD2; J: TRBJ2-1; CDR3: CASSYSASGRYNEQFF; DNA: TGTGCCAGCAGTTACTCCGCTAGCGGCCGCTACAATGAGCAGTTCTTC
V: TRBV20-1; size: few; D: .; J: TRBJ2-2; CDR3: CSARGMSGELFF; DNA: TGCAGTGCTAGAGGAATGTCCGGGGAGCTGTTTTTT
V: TRBV28; size: many; D: TRBD2; J: TRBJ2-5; CDR3: CASSFSLAGKETQYF; DNA: TGTGCCAGCAGTTTCTCTCTAGCGGGAAAGGAGACCCAGTACTTC
V: TRBV10-3; size: many; D: .; J: TRBJ1-1; CDR3: CAISVTGNTEAFF; DNA: TGTGCCATCAGTGTGACGGGGAACACTGAAGCTTTCTTT
V: TRBV6-5; size: .; D: TRBD1; J: TRBJ1-3; CDR3: CASSYGQGAGNTIYF; DNA: TGTGCCAGCAGTTACGGTCAGGGGGCTGGAAACACCATATATTTT
V: TRBV5-4; size: few; D: .; J: TRBJ2-5; CDR3: CASSLGWGETQYF; DNA: TGTGCCAGCAGCTTGGGGTGGGGAGAGACCCAGTACTTC
V: TRBV20-1; size: .; D: .; J: TRBJ2-5; CDR3: CSARTDAVAETQYF; DNA: TGCAGTGCTAGAACCGACGCGGTAGCAGAGACCCAGTACTTC
V: TRBV20-1; size: few; D: .; J: TRBJ2-7; CDR3: CSPKWADHLQYF; DNA: TGCAGTCCAAAGTGGGCGGACCATTTGCAGTACTTC
V: TRBV6-2/TRBV6-3; size: .; D: TRBD2; J: TRBJ2-5; CDR3: CASSRGLAGGFGETQYF; DNA: TGTGCCAGCAGCCGAGGACTAGCGGGAGGATTTGGAGAGACCCAGTACTTC
V: TRBV11-2; size: .; D: TRBD2; J: TRBJ2-2; CDR3: CASSLGLAEPLANTGELFF; DNA: TGTGCCAGCAGCCTCGGACTAGCGGAACCTCTTGCGAACACCGGGGAGCTGTTTTTT
V: TRBV7-2; size: .; D: TRBD1; J: TRBJ2-1; CDR3: CASSLRGQGRNEQFF; DNA: TGTGCCAGCAGCTTAAGGGGACAGGGGAGGAATGAGCAGTTCTTC
V: TRBV20-1; size: .; D: TRBD2; J: TRBJ2-5; CDR3: CSAFPGTSVGRPETQYF; DNA: TGCAGTGCTTTTCCCGGGACTAGCGTAGGGCGGCCAGAGACCCAGTACTTC
V: TRBV6-1; size: .; D: .; J: TRBJ2-2; CDR3: CASSDGGVSNTGELFF; DNA: TGTGCCAGCAGTGATGGAGGAGTTTCGAACACCGGGGAGCTGTTTTTT
V: TRBV19; size: .; D: .; J: TRBJ1-1; CDR3: CASKLWSGGKTLNTEAFF; DNA: TGTGCCAGTAAGCTATGGAGCGGAGGGAAGACTTTGAACACTGAAGCTTTCTTT
V: TRBV3-1; size: few; D: .; J: TRBJ2-5; CDR3: CASSQDLARGFETQYF; DNA: TGTGCCAGCAGCCAAGATCTTGCAAGGGGCTTTGAGACCCAGTACTTC
V: TRBV19; size: .; D: .; J: TRBJ2-5; CDR3: CASSIGGTQYF; DNA: TGTGCCAGTAGTATCGGCGGGACCCAGTACTTC
V: TRBV7-9; size: few; D: .; J: TRBJ2-7; CDR3: CASAPPIGGYEQYF; DNA: TGTGCCAGCGCCCCTCCCATAGGGGGGTACGAGCAGTACTTC
V: TRBV29-1; size: few; D: .; J: TRBJ1-4; CDR3: CSARGSVEKLFF; DNA: TGCAGCGCCAGGGGATCCGTTGAAAAACTGTTTTTT